Listed below are T cell receptor beta chains from one sample, sequenced in a study of blood T cells in healthy people across ages. TCRdb independently ran MiXCR on the 5' RACE reads; one entry per CDR3 protein. Of around 1.1 million distinct CDR3 sequences detected, around two fifths appear once; the ten largest clones hold 10% to 15%. The material sequenced was blood. The receptor set was obtained from a man younger than 35 in good health. CDR3s include the opening cysteine and the closing phenylalanine or tryptophan. D genes are given only for firm matches. Only part of the rows carry a size: once, few, many, or a class if the clone is expanded.

NA	TRBD2	TRBJ2-1	TRBV7-9	TGTGCCAGCAGCTCGGGGGGGCTAGACAATGAGCGGTTCTTC	CASSSGGLDNERFF
NA	NA	TRBJ1-2	TRBV7-2	TGTGCCAGCAGCTCACTCAGACTATCGACAGCCTATGGCTACACCTTC	CASSSLRLSTAYGYTF
NA	NA	TRBJ2-3	TRBV11-3	TGTGCCAGCAGCTTATCTTACCGGGATACGCAGTATTTT	CASSLSYRDTQYF
few	TRBD2	TRBJ2-3	TRBV7-2	TGTGCCAGCAGTTATTCGGCTCGACCTCTAGCGGGGGCAGATACGCAGTATTTT	CASSYSARPLAGADTQYF
NA	NA	TRBJ2-4	TRBV4-2	TGTGCCAGCAGCCCAGGACAGAGTCGCCCGTGGAGGCAGTACTTC	CASSPGQSRPWRQYF
NA	NA	TRBJ2-5	TRBV5-1	TGCGCCAGCAGCTTGAACGGGGCGAGGGAAGAGACCCAGTACTTC	CASSLNGAREETQYF
many	NA	TRBJ2-3	TRBV4-3	TGCGCCAGCAGCCAAGATCCCACGGGAGTTGCGCAGTATTTT	CASSQDPTGVAQYF
NA	NA	TRBJ1-5	TRBV6-1	TGTGCCAGCAGTGAAACAGGGTACGGTCAGCCCCAGCATTTT	CASSETGYGQPQHF
NA	TRBD1	TRBJ2-5	TRBV10-3	TGTGCCATCAGTGGGGACAGGGGGCGCAACCAAGAGACCCAGTACTTC	CAISGDRGRNQETQYF
NA	NA	TRBJ2-5	TRBV20-1	TGCAGTGCGCACGAGTTGGCAACAGGGAGATACCAAGAGACCCAGTACTTC	CSAHELATGRYQETQYF
NA	NA	TRBJ2-7	TRBV30	TGTGCCTGGACTGGACAGTCCCATGAGCAGTACTTC	CAWTGQSHEQYF
few	TRBD2	TRBJ2-1	TRBV4-3	TGCGCCAGCACCCAATCCCGGGGTAGCGGGACCTACAATGAGCAGTTCTTC	CASTQSRGSGTYNEQFF
NA	NA	TRBJ1-1	TRBV12-3/TRBV12-4	TGTGCCAGCAGTCCGGACGGGACATACACTGAAGCTTTCTTT	CASSPDGTYTEAFF
NA	NA	TRBJ2-3	TRBV4-1	TGCGCCAGCAGCCCCCGACAGGATCGCACAGATACGCAGTATTTT	CASSPRQDRTDTQYF
few	NA	TRBJ1-6	TRBV5-1	TGCGCCAGCAGTCCCACAGGGTTTGGTTCACCCCTCCACTTT	CASSPTGFGSPLHF
NA	NA	TRBJ1-1	TRBV30	TGTGCCTGGGGTCAGATGAACACTGAAGCTTTCTTT	CAWGQMNTEAFF
NA	TRBD2	TRBJ2-7	TRBV9	TGTGCCAGCAGCGTAGGTAGCGGGGGGGCCCATGAGCAGTACTTC	CASSVGSGGAHEQYF
NA	NA	TRBJ1-2	TRBV7-9	TGTGCCAGCCTAGGTGGGGGGCCCAACTATGGCTACACCTTC	CASLGGGPNYGYTF
NA	TRBD1	TRBJ1-5	TRBV20-1	TGCAGTGCTAGAGACGGGGGTACAGGGGGTCAGCCCCAGCATTTT	CSARDGGTGGQPQHF
NA	NA	TRBJ1-4	TRBV5-1	TGCGCCAGCAGCTTGGGGAACGGGGCCCTTAGGGAAAAACTGTTTTTT	CASSLGNGALREKLFF
NA	NA	TRBJ1-4	TRBV15	TGTGCCACCAGCAGAGAAAATCCCGGGAGTAATGAAAAACTGTTTTTT	CATSRENPGSNEKLFF
NA	NA	TRBJ1-2	TRBV7-2	TGTGCCAGCAGCTTAGGGGGCTTTTGCACCTTC	CASSLGGFCTF
NA	NA	TRBJ2-7	TRBV12-5	TGTGCTAGTGGGTTTTCGGGGACTTACCAACCCAGACAGGGACCGAACGAGCAGTACTTC	CASGFSGTYQPRQGPNEQYF
few	NA	TRBJ1-4	TRBV15	TGTGCCACCAGCAGAGATGCAACAACTAATGAAAAACTGTTTTTT	CATSRDATTNEKLFF
few	NA	TRBJ1-2	TRBV29-1	TGCAGCACCAACAGGGAGCTCGGCTATGGCTACACCTTC	CSTNRELGYGYTF
few	TRBD2	TRBJ2-1	TRBV3-1	TGTGCCAGCAGCCCAGGGTTGGGAGGGATCAATGAGCAGTTCTTC	CASSPGLGGINEQFF
NA	NA	TRBJ1-1	TRBV21-1	TGTGCCAGCAGCGTTGGAACGAGTGGGTCCGAAGCTTTCTTT	CASSVGTSGSEAFF
NA	TRBD2	TRBJ2-7	TRBV3-1	TGTGCCAGCAGCCAAGCGGCGGGGGGCCCCTACGAGCAGTACTTC	CASSQAAGGPYEQYF
NA	TRBD1	TRBJ1-4	TRBV7-9	TGTGCCAGCAGCTCCTACAGGGGGCGAACTAATGAAAAACTGTTTTTT	CASSSYRGRTNEKLFF
few	TRBD2	TRBJ2-3	TRBV11-2	TGTGCCAGCAGCTTAGAGCGGGGGGGGGGTGGAGATACGCAGTATTTT	CASSLERGGGGDTQYF
NA	TRBD2	TRBJ2-3	TRBV2	TGTGCCAGCCCAATCGGCCTAGCGGGGGAGTCCACAGATACGCAGTATTTT	CASPIGLAGESTDTQYF
NA	TRBD2	TRBJ2-3	TRBV12-3/TRBV12-4	TGTGCCAGCAGTTGGGGGACTAGCGGCTTCACAGATACGCAGTATTTT	CASSWGTSGFTDTQYF
many	TRBD1	TRBJ2-5	TRBV20-1	TGCAGTGCCACTTACCAGGGGGCACAGTACTTC	CSATYQGAQYF
many	NA	TRBJ1-1	TRBV4-3	TGTGCCAGCAGCCAAAGGGGCACTGAAGCTTTCTTT	CASSQRGTEAFF
many	NA	TRBJ1-2	TRBV5-6	TGTGCCAGCAGCTGGCGACAGCCCAGTAAGAACTATGGCTACACCTTC	CASSWRQPSKNYGYTF
NA	NA	TRBJ1-2	TRBV9	TGTGCCGGCAGCGTAGAATTCGCCGCGGTCTACACCTTC	CAGSVEFAAVYTF
NA	NA	TRBJ2-7	TRBV27	TGTGCCAGCAGTCCGCGGAGGCAGTCCTACGAGCAGTACTTC	CASSPRRQSYEQYF
few	NA	TRBJ2-7	TRBV2	TGTGCCAGCAGTGTCCCCGACAGCTACGAGCAGTACTTC	CASSVPDSYEQYF
few	NA	TRBJ2-4	TRBV12-3/TRBV12-4	TGTGCCAGCAGTTTAGCTCAGGGTTTTTCCATTCAGTACTTC	CASSLAQGFSIQYF
NA	NA	TRBJ2-7	TRBV29-1	TGCAGCGTTGGGGTTAAAGTAGGGCGATCCTACGAGCAGTACTTC	CSVGVKVGRSYEQYF
NA	NA	TRBJ1-5	TRBV21-1	TGTGCCAGCAGCTCAAGGGGAACCGGACTGCACAATCAGCCCCAGCATTTT	CASSSRGTGLHNQPQHF
many	NA	TRBJ1-5	TRBV12-3/TRBV12-4	TGTGCCAGCAGCTTACAGGGCGGCAATCAGCCCCAGCATTTT	CASSLQGGNQPQHF
few	NA	TRBJ2-4	TRBV7-2	TGTGCCAACAGCTTAGGGTCGGGGATGGCCAAAAACATTCAGTACTTC	CANSLGSGMAKNIQYF
NA	NA	TRBJ1-2	TRBV5-1	TGCGCCAGCAGCTTGGGACGGGAGTCCTATGGCTACACCTTC	CASSLGRESYGYTF
NA	NA	TRBJ1-2	TRBV15	TGTGCCACCAGCAGAGAATCGCAGGGAACGGGCGGCTACACCTTC	CATSRESQGTGGYTF
few	TRBD1	TRBJ1-2	TRBV5-1	TGCGCCAGCAGCCTACTGGACAGGGGATATGGCTACACCTTC	CASSLLDRGYGYTF
NA	NA	TRBJ1-4	TRBV4-2	TGTGCCAGCAGCCAAGATAGCGCTTTCCGTGCTAATGAAAAACTGTTTTTT	CASSQDSAFRANEKLFF
NA	TRBD1	TRBJ1-1	TRBV9	TGTGCCAGCAGCATGGGACAGGGGGCCCCCTTGAACACTGAAGCTTTCTTT	CASSMGQGAPLNTEAFF
once	NA	TRBJ1-5	TRBV2	TGTGCCAGCAGCTCCCGACAGCTTGATAGCAATCAGCCCCAGCATTTT	CASSSRQLDSNQPQHF
NA	TRBD2	TRBJ2-3	TRBV12-3/TRBV12-4	TGTGCCAGCGGCCGTAGCGGGGGCCGCACAGATACGCAGTATTTT	CASGRSGGRTDTQYF
NA	NA	TRBJ1-1	TRBV10-3	TGTGCCGTTTCCCAGGTACTGAACACTGAAGCTTTCTTT	CAVSQVLNTEAFF
few	TRBD2	TRBJ2-1	TRBV3-1	TGTGCCAGCAGCCCGCTTATTAGCGGGGTGAGGAATGAGCAGTTCTTC	CASSPLISGVRNEQFF
NA	NA	TRBJ2-5	TRBV29-1	TGCAGCGTTAGGGGACCACAACAAGAGACCCAGTACTTC	CSVRGPQQETQYF
NA	NA	TRBJ1-2	TRBV6-1	TGTGCCAGCAGTCCAGAGCCGGGACACCTGACCTATGGCTACACCTTC	CASSPEPGHLTYGYTF
NA	TRBD1	TRBJ1-2	TRBV5-1	TGCGCCAGCAGCTTTGGACAGGGAGATGGCTACACCTTC	CASSFGQGDGYTF
NA	NA	TRBJ2-1	TRBV24-1	TGTGCCACCAGTGATTTGCAACCCGGACTGTTCTTC	CATSDLQPGLFF
NA	NA	TRBJ1-1	TRBV7-2	TGTGCCAGCAGCTTAGGGTACCGGGAAGCTTTCTTT	CASSLGYREAFF
NA	NA	TRBJ1-1	TRBV11-1	TGTGCCAGCAGCCCCACGGGAAAAAGTGGGGGGCCCAAGAACACTGAAGCTTTCTTT	CASSPTGKSGGPKNTEAFF